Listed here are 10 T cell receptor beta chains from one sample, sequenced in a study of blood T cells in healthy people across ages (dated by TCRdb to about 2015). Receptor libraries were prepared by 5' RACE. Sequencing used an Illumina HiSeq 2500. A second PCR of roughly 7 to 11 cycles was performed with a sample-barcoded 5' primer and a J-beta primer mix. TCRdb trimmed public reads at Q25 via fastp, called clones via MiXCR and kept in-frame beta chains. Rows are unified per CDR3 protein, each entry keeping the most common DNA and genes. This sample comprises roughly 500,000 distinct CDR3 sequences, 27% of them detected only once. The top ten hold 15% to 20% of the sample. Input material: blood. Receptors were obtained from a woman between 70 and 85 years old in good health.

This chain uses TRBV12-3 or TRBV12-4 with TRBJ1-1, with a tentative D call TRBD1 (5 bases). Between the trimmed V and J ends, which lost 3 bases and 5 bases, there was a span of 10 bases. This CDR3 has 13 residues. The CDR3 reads CASSFPGRTEAFF. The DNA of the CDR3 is TGTGCCAGCAGTTTCCCAGGGCGGACTGAAGCTTTCTTT.

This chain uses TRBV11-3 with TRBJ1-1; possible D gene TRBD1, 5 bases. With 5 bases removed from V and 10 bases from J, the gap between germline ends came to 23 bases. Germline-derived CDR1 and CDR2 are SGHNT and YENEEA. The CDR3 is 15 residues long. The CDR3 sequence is CASSATNAGPGGAFF. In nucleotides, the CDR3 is TGTGCCAGCAGCGCTACAAACGCAGGGCCTGGGGGAGCTTTCTTT. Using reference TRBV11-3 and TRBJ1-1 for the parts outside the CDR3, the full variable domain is EAGVVQSPRYKIIEKKQPVAFWCNPISGHNTLYWYLQNLGQGPELLIRYENEEAVDDSQLPKDRFSAERLKGVDSTLKIQPAELGDSAVYLCASSATNAGPGGAFFGQGTRLTVV.

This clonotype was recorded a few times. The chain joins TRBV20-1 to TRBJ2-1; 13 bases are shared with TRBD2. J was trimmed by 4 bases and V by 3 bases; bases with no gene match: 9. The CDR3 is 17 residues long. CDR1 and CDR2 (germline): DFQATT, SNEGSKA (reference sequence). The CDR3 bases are TGCAGTGCTAGGGGACTAGCGGGGAACTCTTATTACAATGAGCAGTTCTTC. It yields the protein CSARGLAGNSYYNEQFF.

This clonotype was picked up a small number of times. The DNA for the CDR3 is TGTGCCAGCGGACAAGGGCCGGGACTGTTTTTT. The encoded protein is CASGQGPGLFF. The chain uses TRBV6-5 and TRBJ1-4, with a tentative D call TRBD1 (5 bases). Trimming left V 8 bases short and J 13 bases short, with 14 bases between. CDR3 size: 11 residues. Per germline, CDR1 MNHEY and CDR2 SVGAGI.

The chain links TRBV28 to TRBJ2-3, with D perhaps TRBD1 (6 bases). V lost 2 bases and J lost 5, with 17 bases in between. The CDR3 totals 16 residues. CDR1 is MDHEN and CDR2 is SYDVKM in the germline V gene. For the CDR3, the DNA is TGTGCCAGCAGTTTAATTTCTGACAGGAGAGGAGATACGCAGTATTTT. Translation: CASSLISDRRGDTQYF.

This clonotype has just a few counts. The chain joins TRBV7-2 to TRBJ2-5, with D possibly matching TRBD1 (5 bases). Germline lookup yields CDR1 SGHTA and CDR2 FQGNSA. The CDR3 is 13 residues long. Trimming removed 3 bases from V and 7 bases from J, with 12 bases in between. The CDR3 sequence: CASSFPGFGTQYF. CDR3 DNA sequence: TGTGCCAGCAGCTTCCCAGGGTTTGGGACCCAGTACTTC.

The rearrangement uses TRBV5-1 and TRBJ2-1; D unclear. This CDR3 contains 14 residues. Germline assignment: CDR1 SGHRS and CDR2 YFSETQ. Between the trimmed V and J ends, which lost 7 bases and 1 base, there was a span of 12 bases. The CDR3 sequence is CASEDHNSYNEQFF. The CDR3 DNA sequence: TGCGCCAGCGAAGACCACAATTCCTACAATGAGCAGTTCTTC. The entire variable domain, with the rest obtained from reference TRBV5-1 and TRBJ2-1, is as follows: KAGVTQTPRYLIKTRGQQVTLSCSPISGHRSVSWYQQTPGQGLQFLFEYFSETQRNKGNFPGRFSGRQFSNSRSEMNVSTLELGDSALYLCASEDHNSYNEQFFGPGTRLTVL.

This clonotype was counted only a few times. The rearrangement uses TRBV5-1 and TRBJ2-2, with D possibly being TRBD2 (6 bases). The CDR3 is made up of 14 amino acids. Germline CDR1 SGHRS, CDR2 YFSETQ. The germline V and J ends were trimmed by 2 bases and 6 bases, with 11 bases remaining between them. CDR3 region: CASSFFGEAGELFF. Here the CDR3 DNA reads TGCGCCAGCAGCTTTTTCGGGGAGGCCGGGGAGCTGTTTTTT.

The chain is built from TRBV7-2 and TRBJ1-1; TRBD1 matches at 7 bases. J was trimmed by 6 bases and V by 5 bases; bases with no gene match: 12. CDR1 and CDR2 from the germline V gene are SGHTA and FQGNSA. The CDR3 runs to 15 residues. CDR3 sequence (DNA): TGTGCCAGCAGCCCTTGGACAGGACCTAGTGCTGAAGCTTTCTTT. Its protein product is CASSPWTGPSAEAFF.

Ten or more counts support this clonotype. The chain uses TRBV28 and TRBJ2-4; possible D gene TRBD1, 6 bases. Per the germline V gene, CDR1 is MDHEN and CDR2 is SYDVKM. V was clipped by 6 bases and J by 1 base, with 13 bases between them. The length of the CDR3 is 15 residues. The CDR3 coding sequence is TGTGCCAGCAGACCTACAGGGAAGGCCAAAAACATTCAGTACTTC. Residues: CASRPTGKAKNIQYF.